Sequencing of this T cell receptor (beta chain) was carried out in a study of cytomegalovirus exposure and HLA in healthy donors. Findings and caveats of the study: An analysis was carried out later, and it reportedly showed fewer N-insertions in an Asian-associated ancestry cluster than the approximately 700-donor mean.

This PCR relied on a set of 60 Vbeta primers and 13 Jbeta primers. Method: immunoSEQ multiplex PCR; TCRdb's copy keeps in-frame clones and lacks some. Among 200,000 to 250,000 clones listed, approximately 78% were seen once. The trim removed 7 bases at V and 6 bases at J, leaving 6 bases unmatched. The CDR3 contains 14 residues. Germline CDR1 MDHEN, CDR2 SYDVKM. Details on this clone: Its antigen is not known.

The rearrangement uses TRBV28 and TRBJ1-4, with 9 bases matching TRBD1. This TCR was sampled from a woman between 35 and 50 years old in good health and CMV-seronegative. Source material: PBMCs. The CDR3 region is CASNLDRGHEKLFF. Written as DNA, the CDR3 is TGTGCCAGCAACCTGGACAGGGGTCATGAAAAACTGTTTTTT.